The clone carrying this T cell receptor (beta chain) came up many times. CDR3 length equals 16 residues. Trimming removed 5 bases from V and 5 bases from J; junction bases left unmatched: 6. Germline V gene lookup returns CDR1 MNHEY and CDR2 SMNVEV (reference sequence). One entry per CDR3 protein results from TCRdb running MiXCR on the RT-PCR reads. Seen here are fewer than 800,000 distinct CDR3 sequences, approximately 15% observed once, and the top ten hold roughly 3.9%. This clonotype was obtained from a female donor in good health, serving as a healthy control. Sequenced material: memory CD4+ T cells from blood. This chain joins TRBV27 and TRBJ1-6; 10 nucleotides line up with TRBD1. The CDR3 DNA reads as TGTGCCAGCAGTCCCCGGGACAGGGGAAATAATTCACCCCTCCACTTT. Translation gives CASSPRDRGNNSPLHF.